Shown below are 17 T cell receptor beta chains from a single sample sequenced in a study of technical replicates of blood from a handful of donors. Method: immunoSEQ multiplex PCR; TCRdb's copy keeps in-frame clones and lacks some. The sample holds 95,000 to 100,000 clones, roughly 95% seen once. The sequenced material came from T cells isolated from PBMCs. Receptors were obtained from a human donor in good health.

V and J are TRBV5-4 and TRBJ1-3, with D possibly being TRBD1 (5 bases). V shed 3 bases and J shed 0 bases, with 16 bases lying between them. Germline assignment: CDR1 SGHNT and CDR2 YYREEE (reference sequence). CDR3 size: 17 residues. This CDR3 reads CASSWGGGPTSGNTIYF. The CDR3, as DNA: TGTGCCAGCAGCTGGGGCGGGGGTCCTACCTCTGGAAACACCATATATTTT.

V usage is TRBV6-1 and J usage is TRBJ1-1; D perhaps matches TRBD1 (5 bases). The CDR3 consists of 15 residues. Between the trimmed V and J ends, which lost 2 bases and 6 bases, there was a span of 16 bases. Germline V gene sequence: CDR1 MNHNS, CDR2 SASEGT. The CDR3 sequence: CASSEIVGRDSEAFF. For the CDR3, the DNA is TGTGCCAGCAGTGAAATAGTGGGACGGGACTCTGAAGCTTTCTTT.

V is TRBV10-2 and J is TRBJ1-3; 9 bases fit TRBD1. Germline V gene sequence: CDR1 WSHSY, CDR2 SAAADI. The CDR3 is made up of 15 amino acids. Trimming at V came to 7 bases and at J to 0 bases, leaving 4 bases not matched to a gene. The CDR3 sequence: CASNGQGPSGNTIYF. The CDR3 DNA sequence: TGCGCCAGCAACGGACAGGGGCCCTCTGGAAACACCATATATTTT.

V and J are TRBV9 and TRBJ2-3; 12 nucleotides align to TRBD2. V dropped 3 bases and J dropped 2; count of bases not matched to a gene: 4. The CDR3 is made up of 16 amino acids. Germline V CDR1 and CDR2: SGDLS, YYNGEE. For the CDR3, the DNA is TGTGCCAGCAGCGCATCTAGCGGGGGGGTCACAGATACGCAGTATTTT. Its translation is CASSASSGGVTDTQYF.

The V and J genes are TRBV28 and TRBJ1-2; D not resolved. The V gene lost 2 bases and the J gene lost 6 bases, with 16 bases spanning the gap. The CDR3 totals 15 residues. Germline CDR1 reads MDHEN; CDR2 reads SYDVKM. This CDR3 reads CASSLPGPVGDGYTF. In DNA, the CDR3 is TGTGCCAGCAGTTTACCTGGGCCGGTGGGTGATGGCTACACCTTC.

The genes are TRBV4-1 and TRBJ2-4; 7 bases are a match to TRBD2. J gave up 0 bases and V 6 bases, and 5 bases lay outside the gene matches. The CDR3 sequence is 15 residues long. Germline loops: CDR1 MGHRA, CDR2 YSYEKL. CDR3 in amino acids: CASSRLAVAKNIQYF. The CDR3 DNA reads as TGCGCCAGCAGTCGTCTAGCGGTAGCCAAAAACATTCAGTACTTC.

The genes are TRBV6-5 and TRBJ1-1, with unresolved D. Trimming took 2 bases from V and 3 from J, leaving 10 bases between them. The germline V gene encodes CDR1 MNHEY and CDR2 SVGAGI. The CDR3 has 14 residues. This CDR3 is CASSYTGGDTEAFF. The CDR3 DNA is TGTGCCAGCAGTTACACCGGCGGGGACACTGAAGCTTTCTTT.

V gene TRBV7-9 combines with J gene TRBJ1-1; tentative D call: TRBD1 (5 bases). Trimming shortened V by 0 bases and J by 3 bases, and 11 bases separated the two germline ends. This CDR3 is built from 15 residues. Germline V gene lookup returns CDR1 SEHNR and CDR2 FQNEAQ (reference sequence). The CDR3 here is CASSLATRAHTEAFF. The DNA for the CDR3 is TGTGCCAGCAGCTTAGCGACCAGGGCCCACACTGAAGCTTTCTTT. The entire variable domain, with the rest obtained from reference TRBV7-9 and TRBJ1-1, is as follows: DTGVSQNPRHKITKRGQNVTFRCDPISEHNRLYWYRQTLGQGPEFLTYFQNEAQLEKSRLLSDRFSAERPKGSFSTLEIQRTEQGDSAMYLCASSLATRAHTEAFFGQGTRLTVV.

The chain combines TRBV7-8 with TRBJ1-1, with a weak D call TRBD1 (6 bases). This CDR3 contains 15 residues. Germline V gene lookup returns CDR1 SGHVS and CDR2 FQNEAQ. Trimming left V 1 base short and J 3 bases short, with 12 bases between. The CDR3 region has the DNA TGTGCCAGCAGCTTAGTTGGGGGCTCGTACACTGAAGCTTTCTTT. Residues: CASSLVGGSYTEAFF.

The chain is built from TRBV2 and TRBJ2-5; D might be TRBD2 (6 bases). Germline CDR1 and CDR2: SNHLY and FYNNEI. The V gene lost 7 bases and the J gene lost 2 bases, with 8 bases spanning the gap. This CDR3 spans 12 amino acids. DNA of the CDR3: TGTGCCAGCATCGCGGGGCAAGAGACCCAGTACTTC. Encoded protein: CASIAGQETQYF.

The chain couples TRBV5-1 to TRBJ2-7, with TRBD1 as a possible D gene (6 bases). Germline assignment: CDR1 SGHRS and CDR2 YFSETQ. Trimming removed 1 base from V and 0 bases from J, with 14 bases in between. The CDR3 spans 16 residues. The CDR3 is CASSLWIRDTSYEQYF. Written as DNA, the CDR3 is TGCGCCAGCAGCTTGTGGATCCGGGACACCTCCTACGAGCAGTACTTC.

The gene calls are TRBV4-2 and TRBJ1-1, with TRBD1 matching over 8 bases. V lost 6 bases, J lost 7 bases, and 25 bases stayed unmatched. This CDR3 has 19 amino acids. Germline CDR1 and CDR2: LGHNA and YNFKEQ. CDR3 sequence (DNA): TGTGCCAGCAGTTCAAGATTCCTCAACTTCGCAGGGGGCGCATTTGAAGCTTTCTTT. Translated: CASSSRFLNFAGGAFEAFF.

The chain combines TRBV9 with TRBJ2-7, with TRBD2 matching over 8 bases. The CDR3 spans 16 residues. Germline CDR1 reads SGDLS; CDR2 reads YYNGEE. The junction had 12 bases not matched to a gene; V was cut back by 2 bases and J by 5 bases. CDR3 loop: CASSVRLTGGLDEQYF. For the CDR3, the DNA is TGTGCCAGCAGCGTGAGGCTTACGGGGGGGCTCGACGAGCAGTACTTC.

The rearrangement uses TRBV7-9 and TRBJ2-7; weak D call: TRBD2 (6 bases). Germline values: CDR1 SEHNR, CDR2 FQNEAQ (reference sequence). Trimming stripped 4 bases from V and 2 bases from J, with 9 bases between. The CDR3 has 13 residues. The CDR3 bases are TGTGCCAGCAGCTCCTGGACTACCTACGAGCAGTACTTC. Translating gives CASSSWTTYEQYF.

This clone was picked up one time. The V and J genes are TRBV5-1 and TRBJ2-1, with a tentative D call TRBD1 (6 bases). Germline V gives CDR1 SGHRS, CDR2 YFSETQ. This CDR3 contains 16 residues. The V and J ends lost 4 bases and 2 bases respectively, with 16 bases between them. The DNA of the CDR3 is TGCGCCAGCAGCCCGCTCGACAGGACTCCCTACAATGAGCAGTTCTTC. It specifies CASSPLDRTPYNEQFF. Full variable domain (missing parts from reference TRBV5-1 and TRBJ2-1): KAGVTQTPRYLIKTRGQQVTLSCSPISGHRSVSWYQQTPGQGLQFLFEYFSETQRNKGNFPGRFSGRQFSNSRSEMNVSTLELGDSALYLCASSPLDRTPYNEQFFGPGTRLTVL.

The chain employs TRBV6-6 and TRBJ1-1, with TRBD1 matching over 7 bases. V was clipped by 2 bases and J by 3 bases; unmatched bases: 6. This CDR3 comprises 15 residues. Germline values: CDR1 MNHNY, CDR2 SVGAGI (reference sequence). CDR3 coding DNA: TGTGCCAGCAGTTACCAAGGGGGCGGGTACACTGAAGCTTTCTTT. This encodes CASSYQGGGYTEAFF.

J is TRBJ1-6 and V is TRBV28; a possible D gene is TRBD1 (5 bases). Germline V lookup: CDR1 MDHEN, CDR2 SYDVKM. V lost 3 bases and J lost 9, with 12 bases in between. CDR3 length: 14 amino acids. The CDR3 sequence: CASSLDTLGSPLHF. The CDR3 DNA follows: TGTGCCAGCAGTTTGGACACGTTGGGTTCACCCCTCCACTTT.